The rows below give T cell receptor beta chains drawn from one sample of a study of T cells after yellow fever vaccination. TCRdb reprocessed the 5' RACE reads via MiXCR and lists one record per CDR3 protein. Seen here are 30,000 to 35,000 distinct CDR3 sequences, 6.5% to 8% observed once, and the top ten hold 20% to 25%. The starting material was PBMCs, either bulk or a sorted T-cell subset (CD4+, CD8+, memory, or dextramer-sorted; not recorded which), obtained on the day of the first yellow fever vaccination. The receptors shown here come from a man between 18 and 35 years old who received the YFV17D yellow fever vaccine. Each CDR3 is given with its conserved first and last residue. Fields, in order: clone size, D gene, V gene, J gene, CDR3 DNA, CDR3 protein. D genes are given only for firm matches. Clone size is given for some rows only: seen once, a few or many times, or a class if the clone is expanded.

size: many
D: TRBD1
V: TRBV7-2
J: TRBJ2-3
DNA: TGTGCCAGCAGCTGGACAGGGGGTCCGCAGTATTTT
CDR3: CASSWTGGPQYF

size: many
D: NA
V: TRBV15
J: TRBJ2-3
DNA: TGTGCCACCAGCAGAGACCGGGGTACGGGCACAGATACGCAGTATTTT
CDR3: CATSRDRGTGTDTQYF

size: many
D: NA
V: TRBV4-2
J: TRBJ2-7
DNA: TGTGCCAGCAGCCAAGAATACGCACCCTCTCTTTCCTACGAGCAGTACTTC
CDR3: CASSQEYAPSLSYEQYF

size: NA
D: NA
V: TRBV20-1
J: TRBJ2-3
DNA: TGCAGTGCCCACCAGGGAGATACGCAGTATTTT
CDR3: CSAHQGDTQYF

size: few
D: NA
V: TRBV7-2
J: TRBJ1-1
DNA: TGTGCCAGCAGCTGGGGGTGGGACACTGAAGCTTTCTTT
CDR3: CASSWGWDTEAFF

size: NA
D: NA
V: TRBV5-4
J: TRBJ1-1
DNA: TGTGCCAGCAGCATGGACAGAAGCTCTGAAGCTTTCTTT
CDR3: CASSMDRSSEAFF

size: many
D: TRBD2
V: TRBV12-3/TRBV12-4
J: TRBJ2-6
DNA: TGTGCCAGCAGTTTGCGGGGGGGGTCGATCTCTGGGGCCAACGTCCTGACTTTC
CDR3: CASSLRGGSISGANVLTF

size: NA
D: NA
V: TRBV7-9
J: TRBJ1-4
DNA: TGTGCCAGCAGCCTGAGACCTGAGGGCCCCGGAAAACTGTTTTTT
CDR3: CASSLRPEGPGKLFF

size: many
D: NA
V: TRBV10-3
J: TRBJ2-1
DNA: TGTGCCACTCAATTCAATCTGGCTGTGGATGAGCAGTTCTTC
CDR3: CATQFNLAVDEQFF

size: medium-sized
D: TRBD1
V: TRBV2
J: TRBJ2-2
DNA: TGTGCCAGCAGGGGACAGGGAGGCGGGGAGCTGTTTTTT
CDR3: CASRGQGGGELFF

size: medium-sized
D: NA
V: TRBV6-4
J: TRBJ2-2
DNA: TGTGCCAGCAGTGACTCAGGGGAGAACACCGGGGAGCTGTTTTTT
CDR3: CASSDSGENTGELFF

size: many
D: TRBD1
V: TRBV5-1
J: TRBJ2-2
DNA: TGCGCCAGCAGCTTGACACAGGGGAAGGGCACCGGGGAGCTGTTTTTT
CDR3: CASSLTQGKGTGELFF

size: many
D: NA
V: TRBV7-9
J: TRBJ2-3
DNA: TGTGCCAGCAGCCGTGGGCGACGAGGGTTCACAGATACGCAGTATTTT
CDR3: CASSRGRRGFTDTQYF

size: NA
D: NA
V: TRBV7-2
J: TRBJ1-1
DNA: TGTGCCAGCAGCTTACGAGGTGCGAAGCAGGGGCTCACTGAAGCTTTCTTT
CDR3: CASSLRGAKQGLTEAFF

size: many
D: TRBD1
V: TRBV20-1
J: TRBJ1-2
DNA: TGCAGTGCTAGAGATGGGGACAGGGGAAACTATGGCTACACCTTC
CDR3: CSARDGDRGNYGYTF

size: many
D: TRBD1
V: TRBV12-3/TRBV12-4
J: TRBJ1-5
DNA: TGTGCCAGCAGTCGAGACAGGGAGGCTCAGCCCCAGCATTTT
CDR3: CASSRDREAQPQHF

size: many
D: NA
V: TRBV15
J: TRBJ2-4
DNA: TGTGCCACCAGCAGATTGGGACTTTACGGGGACATTCAGTACTTC
CDR3: CATSRLGLYGDIQYF

size: NA
D: NA
V: TRBV6-1
J: TRBJ2-3
DNA: TGTGCCAGCCGAAACCATCTTAGCGGAGATACGCAGTATTTT
CDR3: CASRNHLSGDTQYF

size: many
D: TRBD2
V: TRBV28
J: TRBJ2-3
DNA: TGTGCCAGCAGTAGCGGACTAGCGGGGGGTTTCAAGGATACGCAGTATTTT
CDR3: CASSSGLAGGFKDTQYF

size: many
D: TRBD1
V: TRBV7-3
J: TRBJ2-2
DNA: TGTGCCAGCAGCACCCAGGGGGCGGGCACCGGGGAGCTGTTTTTT
CDR3: CASSTQGAGTGELFF

size: many
D: NA
V: TRBV12-3/TRBV12-4
J: TRBJ1-1
DNA: TGTGCCAGCAGTTACCGGGACGGGTTGAAGAACACTGAAGCTTTCTTT
CDR3: CASSYRDGLKNTEAFF

size: many
D: NA
V: TRBV20-1
J: TRBJ2-4
DNA: TGCAGTGCTAGAGGGGGCTTGAAGGCCAAAAACATTCAGTACTTC
CDR3: CSARGGLKAKNIQYF

size: NA
D: NA
V: TRBV15
J: TRBJ1-5
DNA: TGTGCCACCAGCAGTGGCCTCTGGCAGATCTATCAGCCCCAGCATTTT
CDR3: CATSSGLWQIYQPQHF

size: few
D: TRBD1
V: TRBV20-1
J: TRBJ1-4
DNA: TGCAGTGCTAGACCAGAGACAGGGGGGCGTGAAAAACTGTTTTTT
CDR3: CSARPETGGREKLFF

size: NA
D: NA
V: TRBV4-1
J: TRBJ1-6
DNA: TGCGCCAGCAGCCAACGGCGCGGGGCTGTGGAGATAGATTCACCCCTCCACTTT
CDR3: CASSQRRGAVEIDSPLHF

size: many
D: NA
V: TRBV20-1
J: TRBJ2-3
DNA: TGCAGTGCTAGAGATCATGGGGGCGGAACAGATACGCAGTATTTT
CDR3: CSARDHGGGTDTQYF

size: NA
D: NA
V: TRBV20-1
J: TRBJ2-1
DNA: TGCAGTGCTAGAGATTATAAGCGGGCTACTTACAATGAGCAGTTCTTC
CDR3: CSARDYKRATYNEQFF

size: medium-sized
D: TRBD2
V: TRBV6-4
J: TRBJ2-1
DNA: TGTGCCAGCAGTCCGACTAGCGGGGAGTACAATGAGCAGTTCTTC
CDR3: CASSPTSGEYNEQFF

size: NA
D: NA
V: TRBV19
J: TRBJ1-3
DNA: TGTGCCTCTATTCCCCCAGGGGAAGGTGGAAACACCATATATTTT
CDR3: CASIPPGEGGNTIYF

size: many
D: NA
V: TRBV27
J: TRBJ1-2
DNA: TGTGCCAGCAGTTTGGGACGGGAGATTTATGGCTACACCTTC
CDR3: CASSLGREIYGYTF

size: NA
D: TRBD1
V: TRBV5-5
J: TRBJ1-2
DNA: TGTGCCAGCAGCTTGTCAGGGGGCGGCTACACCTTC
CDR3: CASSLSGGGYTF

size: many
D: NA
V: TRBV20-1
J: TRBJ1-1
DNA: TGCAGTGCTAGACCCCTAGGGCAGTACCGTTTCTTT
CDR3: CSARPLGQYRFF

size: many
D: NA
V: TRBV20-1
J: TRBJ2-1
DNA: TGCAGTGCTATGGGGGGGGCTGTCTACAATGAGCAGTTCTTC
CDR3: CSAMGGAVYNEQFF

size: many
D: NA
V: TRBV20-1
J: TRBJ2-7
DNA: TGCAGTGCCACGTTGGGCAGGGATGTTGAGCAGTACTTC
CDR3: CSATLGRDVEQYF

size: many
D: TRBD2
V: TRBV20-1
J: TRBJ2-1
DNA: TGCAGTGCTAAATTTAGCGGGGGGGGTTCCTACAATGAGCAGTTCTTC
CDR3: CSAKFSGGGSYNEQFF

size: many
D: TRBD1
V: TRBV7-2
J: TRBJ2-1
DNA: TGTGCCAGCAGCCCCAAGGGACAGGGATACTACAATGAGCAGTTCTTC
CDR3: CASSPKGQGYYNEQFF

size: many
D: NA
V: TRBV6-4
J: TRBJ2-3
DNA: TGTGCCAGCAGTGACTCGGGGGGGGGCGGAGATACGCAGTATTTT
CDR3: CASSDSGGGGDTQYF

size: many
D: NA
V: TRBV29-1
J: TRBJ1-2
DNA: TGCAGCGTTGAGGCCCGGCGGGGTCGGTATGGCTACACCTTC
CDR3: CSVEARRGRYGYTF

size: many
D: NA
V: TRBV27
J: TRBJ2-7
DNA: TGTGCCAGCAGTTCCCGCCGGGGTGAGCAGTACTTC
CDR3: CASSSRRGEQYF

size: many
D: NA
V: TRBV6-2/TRBV6-3
J: TRBJ2-5
DNA: TGTGCCAGCATCGGCTTCCAAGAGACCCAGTACTTC
CDR3: CASIGFQETQYF

size: many
D: NA
V: TRBV3-1
J: TRBJ2-2
DNA: TGTGCCAGCAGCCAAGGGGGTAGAGTCACCGGGGAGCTGTTTTTT
CDR3: CASSQGGRVTGELFF

size: many
D: NA
V: TRBV4-3
J: TRBJ2-2
DNA: TGCGCCAGCAGCCAAGATCTGGAGTTTTCCGGGGAGCTGTTTTTT
CDR3: CASSQDLEFSGELFF

size: many
D: TRBD2
V: TRBV6-4
J: TRBJ2-3
DNA: TGTGCCAGCAGTGAGGGACTAGCGGGGGGGCCAGATACGCAGTATTTT
CDR3: CASSEGLAGGPDTQYF

size: few
D: TRBD1
V: TRBV6-5
J: TRBJ1-2
DNA: TGTGCCAGCTGGGACAGTCCAACGGGTGGCTACACCTTC
CDR3: CASWDSPTGGYTF

size: many
D: TRBD1
V: TRBV5-1
J: TRBJ2-5
DNA: TGCGCCAGCACTCCCGACAGGGACCAAGAGACCCAGTACTTC
CDR3: CASTPDRDQETQYF

size: many
D: NA
V: TRBV7-2
J: TRBJ2-5
DNA: TGTGCCAGCAGCTCCCGGGGAGAGCGCAACCAGTACTTC
CDR3: CASSSRGERNQYF

size: many
D: TRBD1
V: TRBV20-1
J: TRBJ1-2
DNA: TGCAGTGCTCCCCGATTTGGGACAGGTGATGGCTACACCTTC
CDR3: CSAPRFGTGDGYTF

size: NA
D: NA
V: TRBV18
J: TRBJ1-1
DNA: TGTGCCAGCTCACAGCAGTCCCTCCTCATGAACACTGAAGCTTTCTTT
CDR3: CASSQQSLLMNTEAFF